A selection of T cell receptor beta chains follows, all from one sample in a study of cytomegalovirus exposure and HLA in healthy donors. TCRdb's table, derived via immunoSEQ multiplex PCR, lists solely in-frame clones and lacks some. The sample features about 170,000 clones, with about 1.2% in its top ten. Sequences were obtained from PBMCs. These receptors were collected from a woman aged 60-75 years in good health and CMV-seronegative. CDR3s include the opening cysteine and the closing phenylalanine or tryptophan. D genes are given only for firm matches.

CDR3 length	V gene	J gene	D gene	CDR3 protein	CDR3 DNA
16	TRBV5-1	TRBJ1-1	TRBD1	CASSSRDRGQNTEAFF	TGCGCCAGCAGCTCGCGGGACAGGGGGCAGAACACTGAAGCTTTCTTT
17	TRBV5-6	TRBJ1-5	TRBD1	CASSLEGQGPRDQPQHF	TGTGCCAGCAGCTTGGAAGGACAGGGTCCCAGGGATCAGCCCCAGCATTTT
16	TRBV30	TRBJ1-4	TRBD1	CAWSVLRTGGNEKLFF	TGTGCCTGGAGTGTCCTGAGGACAGGGGGTAATGAAAAACTGTTTTTT
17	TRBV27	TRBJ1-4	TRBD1	CASSKRTGMFGNEKLFF	TGTGCCAGCAGCAAGCGGACAGGGATGTTTGGTAATGAAAAACTGTTTTTT
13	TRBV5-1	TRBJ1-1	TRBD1	CASSFTGGTEAFF	TGCGCCAGCAGCTTCACAGGGGGCACTGAAGCTTTCTTT
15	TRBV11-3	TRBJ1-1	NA	CASSPSLGANTEAFF	TGTGCCAGCAGCCCTAGTTTAGGGGCGAACACTGAAGCTTTCTTT
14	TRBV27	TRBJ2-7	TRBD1	CASSWTGYSYEQYF	TGTGCCAGCAGTTGGACAGGGTACTCCTACGAGCAGTACTTC
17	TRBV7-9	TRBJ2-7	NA	CASSLAHQIRFGYEQYF	TGTGCCAGCAGCTTAGCACACCAGATCAGGTTTGGCTACGAGCAGTACTTC
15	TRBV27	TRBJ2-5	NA	CASSGGLGFQETQYF	TGTGCCAGCAGCGGGGGGCTAGGGTTCCAAGAGACCCAGTACTTC
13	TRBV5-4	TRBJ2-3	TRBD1	CASSWTGTDTQYF	TGTGCCAGCAGCTGGACAGGGACGGATACGCAGTATTTT
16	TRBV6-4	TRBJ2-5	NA	CASSHKFNGRGETQYF	TGTGCCAGCAGCCATAAATTCAATGGACGGGGAGAGACCCAGTACTTC
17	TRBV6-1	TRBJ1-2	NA	CASSEAQDSYGRRGYTF	TGTGCCAGCAGTGAAGCGCAGGACTCTTATGGGCGTAGGGGCTACACCTTC
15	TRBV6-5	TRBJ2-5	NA	CASSQTTGRQETQYF	TGTGCCAGCAGTCAAACGACAGGGAGGCAAGAGACCCAGTACTTC
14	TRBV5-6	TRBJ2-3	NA	CASSFFGTVDTQYF	TGTGCCAGCAGCTTCTTTGGGACTGTGGATACGCAGTATTTT
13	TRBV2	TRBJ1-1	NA	CASSGQAGTEAFF	TGTGCCAGCAGTGGACAGGCAGGTACTGAAGCTTTCTTT
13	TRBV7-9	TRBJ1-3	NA	CASSLASGNTIYF	TGTGCCAGCAGCTTAGCGAGCGGAAACACCATATATTTT
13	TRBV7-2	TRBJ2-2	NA	CASNLLESGELFF	TGTGCCAGCAACCTGTTAGAGTCCGGGGAGCTGTTTTTT
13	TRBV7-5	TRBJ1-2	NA	CVRSSTGGGGYTF	TGTGTCAGAAGTTCGACAGGGGGAGGTGGCTACACCTTC
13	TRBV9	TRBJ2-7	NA	CASSPEDAYEQYF	TGTGCCAGCAGCCCCGAGGATGCCTACGAGCAGTACTTC
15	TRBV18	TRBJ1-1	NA	CASSPSAGVITEAFF	TGTGCCAGCTCACCTTCCGCGGGGGTTATCACTGAAGCTTTCTTT
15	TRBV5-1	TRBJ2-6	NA	CATTPGTAGANVLTF	TGCGCCACCACCCCGGGTACGGCTGGGGCCAACGTCCTGACTTTC
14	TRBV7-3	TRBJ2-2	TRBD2	CASSFGTSAGELFF	TGTGCCAGCAGCTTCGGGACTAGTGCCGGGGAGCTGTTTTTT
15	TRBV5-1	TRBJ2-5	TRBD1	CASSPRQGVVETQYF	TGCGCCAGCAGCCCAAGACAGGGAGTCGTTGAGACCCAGTACTTC
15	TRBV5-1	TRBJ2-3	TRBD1	CASSLGQGGTDTQYF	TGCGCCAGCAGCTTGGGACAGGGGGGCACAGATACGCAGTATTTT
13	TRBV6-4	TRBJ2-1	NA	CASSDSSENEQFF	TGTGCCAGCAGCGATAGTTCCGAAAATGAGCAGTTCTTC
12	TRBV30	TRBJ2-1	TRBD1	CAWTHGQGQQFF	TGTGCCTGGACCCACGGACAGGGCCAGCAGTTCTTC
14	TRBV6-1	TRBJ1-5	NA	CASSEGSGNQPQHF	TGTGCCAGCAGTGAAGGGTCGGGAAATCAGCCCCAGCATTTT
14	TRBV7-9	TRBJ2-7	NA	CASSFSQASHEQYF	TGTGCCAGCAGCTTCTCTCAGGCAAGTCACGAGCAGTACTTC
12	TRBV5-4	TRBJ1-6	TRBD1	CAPDQGGSPLHF	TGTGCCCCTGATCAGGGGGGTTCACCCCTCCACTTT
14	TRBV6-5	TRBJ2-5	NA	CASRPPGAVETQYF	TGTGCCAGCAGGCCCCCTGGGGCGGTCGAGACCCAGTACTTC
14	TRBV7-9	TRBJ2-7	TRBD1	CASSLPSGQYEQYF	TGTGCCAGCAGCTTACCTTCGGGACAGTACGAGCAGTACTTC
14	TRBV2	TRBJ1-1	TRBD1	CASTQGQSNTEAFF	TGTGCCAGCACCCAGGGACAGTCCAACACTGAAGCTTTCTTT
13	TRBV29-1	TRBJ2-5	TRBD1	CSVGRGLGETQYF	TGCAGCGTTGGCAGGGGGCTTGGGGAGACCCAGTACTTC
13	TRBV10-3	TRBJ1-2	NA	CAISERDVGGYTF	TGTGCCATCAGTGAGCGGGATGTTGGTGGCTACACCTTC
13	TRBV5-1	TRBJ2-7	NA	CASSSRAAYEQYF	TGCGCCAGCAGCTCCAGGGCTGCCTACGAGCAGTACTTC
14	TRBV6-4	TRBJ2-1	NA	CASSLETGPYEQFF	TGTGCCAGCAGCCTAGAGACAGGTCCTTATGAGCAGTTCTTC
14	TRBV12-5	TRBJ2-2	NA	CASGLTGNTGELFF	TGTGCTAGTGGTTTGACAGGGAACACCGGGGAGCTGTTTTTT
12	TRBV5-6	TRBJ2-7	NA	CASSFRRAGQYF	TGTGCCAGCAGCTTCCGTCGGGCGGGGCAGTACTTC
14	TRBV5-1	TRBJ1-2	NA	CASSIRERNYGYTF	TGCGCCAGCAGCATCCGGGAGCGTAACTATGGCTACACCTTC
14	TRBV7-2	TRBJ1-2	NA	CASSLVQGNYGYTF	TGTGCCAGCAGCTTAGTCCAGGGTAACTATGGCTACACCTTC
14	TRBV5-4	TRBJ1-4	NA	CASQIQGQNEKLFF	TGTGCCAGCCAGATTCAGGGGCAGAATGAAAAACTGTTTTTT
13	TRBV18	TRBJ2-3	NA	CASSPDRTHTQYF	TGTGCCAGCTCACCCGACAGGACCCATACGCAGTATTTT